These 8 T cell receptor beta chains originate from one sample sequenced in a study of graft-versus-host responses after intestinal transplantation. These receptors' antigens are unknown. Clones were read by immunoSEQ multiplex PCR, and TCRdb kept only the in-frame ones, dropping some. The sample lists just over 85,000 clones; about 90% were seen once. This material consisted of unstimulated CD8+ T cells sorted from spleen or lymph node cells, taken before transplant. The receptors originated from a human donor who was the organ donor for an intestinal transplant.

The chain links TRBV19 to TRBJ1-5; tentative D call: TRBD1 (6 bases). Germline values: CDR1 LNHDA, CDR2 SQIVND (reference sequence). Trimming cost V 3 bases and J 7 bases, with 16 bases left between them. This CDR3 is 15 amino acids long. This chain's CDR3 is CASSIWGGGGQPQHF. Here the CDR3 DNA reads TGTGCCAGTAGTATTTGGGGGGGCGGCGGCCAGCCCCAGCATTTT.

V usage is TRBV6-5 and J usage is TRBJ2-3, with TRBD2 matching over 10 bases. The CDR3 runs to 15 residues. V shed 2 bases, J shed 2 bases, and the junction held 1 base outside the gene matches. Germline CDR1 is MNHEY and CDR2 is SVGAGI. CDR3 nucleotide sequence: TGTGCCAGCAGTTACACTAGCGGGGACACAGATACGCAGTATTTT. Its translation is CASSYTSGDTDTQYF.

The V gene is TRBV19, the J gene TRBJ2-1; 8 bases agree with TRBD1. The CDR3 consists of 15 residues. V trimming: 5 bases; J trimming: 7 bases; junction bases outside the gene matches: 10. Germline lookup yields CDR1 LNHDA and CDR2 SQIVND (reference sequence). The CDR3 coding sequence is TGTGCCAGTAGTCTAGGACAGGGTCTCAGGAATGAGCAGTTCTTC. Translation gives CASSLGQGLRNEQFF.

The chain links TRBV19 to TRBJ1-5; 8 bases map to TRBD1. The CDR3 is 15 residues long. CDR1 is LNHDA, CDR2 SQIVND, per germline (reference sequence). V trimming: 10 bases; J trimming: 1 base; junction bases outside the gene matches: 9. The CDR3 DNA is TGTGCCACCCGATGGACAGGGATAAGCAATCAGCCCCAGCATTTT. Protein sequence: CATRWTGISNQPQHF.

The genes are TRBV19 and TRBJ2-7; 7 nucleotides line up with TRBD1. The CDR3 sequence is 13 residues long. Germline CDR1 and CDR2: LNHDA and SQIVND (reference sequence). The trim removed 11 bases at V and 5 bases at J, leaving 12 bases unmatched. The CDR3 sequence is CASNNRGLDEQYF. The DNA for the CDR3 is TGTGCCTCAAACAACAGGGGTTTGGACGAGCAGTACTTC.

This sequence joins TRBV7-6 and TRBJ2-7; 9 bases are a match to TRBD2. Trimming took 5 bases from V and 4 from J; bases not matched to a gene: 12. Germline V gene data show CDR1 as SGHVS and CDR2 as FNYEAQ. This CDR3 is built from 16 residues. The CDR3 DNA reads TGTGCCAGCAGCACAATAGCGGGGGTTGGTCTATACGAGCAGTACTTC. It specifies CASSTIAGVGLYEQYF.

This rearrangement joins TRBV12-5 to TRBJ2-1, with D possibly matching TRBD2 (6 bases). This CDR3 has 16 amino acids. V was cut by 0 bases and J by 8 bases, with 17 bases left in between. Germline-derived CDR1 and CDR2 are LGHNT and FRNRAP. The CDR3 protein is CASGLVVGGRRDEQFF. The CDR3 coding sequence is TGTGCTAGTGGTTTGGTGGTCGGGGGTAGAAGGGATGAGCAGTTCTTC.

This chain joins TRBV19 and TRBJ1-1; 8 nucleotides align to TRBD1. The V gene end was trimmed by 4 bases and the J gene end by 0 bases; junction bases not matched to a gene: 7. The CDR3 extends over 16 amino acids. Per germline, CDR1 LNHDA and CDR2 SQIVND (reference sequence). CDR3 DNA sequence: TGTGCCAGTAGTACAGGGGGCGGCGATATGAACACTGAAGCTTTCTTT. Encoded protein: CASSTGGGDMNTEAFF.